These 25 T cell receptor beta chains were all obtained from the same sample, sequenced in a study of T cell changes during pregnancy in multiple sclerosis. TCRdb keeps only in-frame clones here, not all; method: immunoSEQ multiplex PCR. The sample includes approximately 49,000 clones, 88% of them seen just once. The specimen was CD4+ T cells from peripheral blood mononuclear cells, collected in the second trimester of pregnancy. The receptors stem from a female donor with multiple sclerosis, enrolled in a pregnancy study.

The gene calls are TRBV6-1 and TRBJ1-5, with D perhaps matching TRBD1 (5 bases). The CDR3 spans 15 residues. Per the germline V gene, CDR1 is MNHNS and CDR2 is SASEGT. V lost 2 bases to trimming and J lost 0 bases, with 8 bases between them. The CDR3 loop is CASSEPGISNQPQHF. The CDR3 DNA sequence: TGTGCCAGCAGTGAACCAGGGATTAGCAATCAGCCCCAGCATTTT.

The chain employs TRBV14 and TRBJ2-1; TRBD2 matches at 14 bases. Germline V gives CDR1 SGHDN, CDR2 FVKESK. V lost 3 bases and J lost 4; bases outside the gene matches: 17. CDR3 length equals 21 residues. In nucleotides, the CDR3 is TGTGCCAGCAGCCATTTACATTGGGGACTAGCGGGAGAAATCGGTTACAATGAGCAGTTCTTC. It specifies CASSHLHWGLAGEIGYNEQFF.

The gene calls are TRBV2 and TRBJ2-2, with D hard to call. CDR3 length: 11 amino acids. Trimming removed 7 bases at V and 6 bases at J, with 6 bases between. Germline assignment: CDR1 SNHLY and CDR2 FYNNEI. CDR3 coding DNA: TGTGCCAGCAACCTAGCCGGGGAGCTGTTTTTT. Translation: CASNLAGELFF.

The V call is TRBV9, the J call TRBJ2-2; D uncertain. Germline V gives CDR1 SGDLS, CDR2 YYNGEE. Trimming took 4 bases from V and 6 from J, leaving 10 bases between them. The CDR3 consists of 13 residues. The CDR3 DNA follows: TGTGCCAGCAGCCCGGTCTTCGCCGGGGAGCTGTTTTTT. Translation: CASSPVFAGELFF. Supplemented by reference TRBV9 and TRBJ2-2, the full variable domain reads DSGVTQTPKHLITATGQRVTLRCSPRSGDLSVYWYQQSLDQGLQFLIQYYNGEERAKGNILERFSAQQFPDLHSELNLSSLELGDSALYFCASSPVFAGELFFGEGSRLTVL.

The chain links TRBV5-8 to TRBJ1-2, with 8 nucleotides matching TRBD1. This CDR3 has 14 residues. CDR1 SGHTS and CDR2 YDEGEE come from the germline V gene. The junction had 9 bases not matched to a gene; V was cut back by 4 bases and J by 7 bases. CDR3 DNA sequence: TGTGCCAGCAGCAGACGGGACAGGAGGGTTGGCTACACCTTC. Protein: CASSRRDRRVGYTF.

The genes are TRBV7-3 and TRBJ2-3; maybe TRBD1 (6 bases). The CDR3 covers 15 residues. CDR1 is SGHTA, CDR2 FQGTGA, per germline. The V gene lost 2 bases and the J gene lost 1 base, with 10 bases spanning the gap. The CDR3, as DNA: TGTGCCAGCAGCTTAGGCAGGGGAGGCACAGATACGCAGTATTTT. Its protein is CASSLGRGGTDTQYF.

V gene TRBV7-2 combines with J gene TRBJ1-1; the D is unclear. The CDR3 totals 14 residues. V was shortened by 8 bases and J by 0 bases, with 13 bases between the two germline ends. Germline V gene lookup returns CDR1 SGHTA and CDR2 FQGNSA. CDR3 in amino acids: CASSLLALNTEAFF. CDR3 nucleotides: TGTGCCAGCTCCCTTTTGGCCCTGAACACTGAAGCTTTCTTT.

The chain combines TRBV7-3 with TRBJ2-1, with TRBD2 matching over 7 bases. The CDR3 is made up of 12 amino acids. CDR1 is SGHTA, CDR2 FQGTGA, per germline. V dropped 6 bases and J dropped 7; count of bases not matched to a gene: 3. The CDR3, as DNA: TGTGCCAGCAGGTCCGGGAGGAATGAGCAGTTCTTC. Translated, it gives CASRSGRNEQFF.

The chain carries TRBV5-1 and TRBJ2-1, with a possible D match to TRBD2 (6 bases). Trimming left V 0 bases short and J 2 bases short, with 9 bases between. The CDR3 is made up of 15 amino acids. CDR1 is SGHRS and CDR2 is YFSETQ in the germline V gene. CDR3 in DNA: TGCGCCAGCAGCTTGGCTGGGGGGACCTACAATGAGCAGTTCTTC. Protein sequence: CASSLAGGTYNEQFF.

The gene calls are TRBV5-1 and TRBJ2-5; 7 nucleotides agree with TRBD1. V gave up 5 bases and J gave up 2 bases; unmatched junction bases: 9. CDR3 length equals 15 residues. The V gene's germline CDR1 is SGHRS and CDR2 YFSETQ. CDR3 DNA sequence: TGCGCCAGCAGACGTGTGACAGGGTTACAAGAGACCCAGTACTTC. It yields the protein CASRRVTGLQETQYF.

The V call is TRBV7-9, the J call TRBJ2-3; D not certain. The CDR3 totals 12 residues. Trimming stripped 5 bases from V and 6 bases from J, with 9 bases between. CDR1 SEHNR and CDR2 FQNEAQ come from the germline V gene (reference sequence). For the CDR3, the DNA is TGTGCCAGCAGCCAGGATCACGATACGCAGTATTTT. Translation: CASSQDHDTQYF.

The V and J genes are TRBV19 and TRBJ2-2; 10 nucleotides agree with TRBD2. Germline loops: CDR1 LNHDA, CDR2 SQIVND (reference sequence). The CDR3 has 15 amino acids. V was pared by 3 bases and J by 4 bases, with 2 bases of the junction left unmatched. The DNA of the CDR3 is TGTGCCAGTAGTATTAAGCGGGAGGGCACCGGGGAGCTGTTTTTT. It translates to CASSIKREGTGELFF.

CDR3 nucleotide sequence: TGCAGCGTCAGGACTAGACCAGACTACGAGCAGTACTTC. It codes for CSVRTRPDYEQYF. This chain connects TRBV29-1 to TRBJ2-7, with TRBD2 identical over 7 bases. From germline, CDR1 is SQVTM and CDR2 ANQGSEA. J was trimmed by 3 bases and V by 6 bases; bases with no gene match: 8. This CDR3 has 13 residues.

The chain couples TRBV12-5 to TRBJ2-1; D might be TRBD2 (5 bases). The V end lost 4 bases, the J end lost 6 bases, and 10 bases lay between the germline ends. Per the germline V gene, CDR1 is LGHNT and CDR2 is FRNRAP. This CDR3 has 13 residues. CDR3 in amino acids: CASGSGLVNEQFF. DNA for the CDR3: TGTGCTAGTGGTTCCGGACTCGTCAATGAGCAGTTCTTC.

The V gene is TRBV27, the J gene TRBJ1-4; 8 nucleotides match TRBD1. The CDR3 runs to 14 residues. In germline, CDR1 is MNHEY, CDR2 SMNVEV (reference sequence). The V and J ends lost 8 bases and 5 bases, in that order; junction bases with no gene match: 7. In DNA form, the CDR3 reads TGTGCCAGCGGACGAGACAGGGGAAATGAAAAACTGTTTTTT. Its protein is CASGRDRGNEKLFF.

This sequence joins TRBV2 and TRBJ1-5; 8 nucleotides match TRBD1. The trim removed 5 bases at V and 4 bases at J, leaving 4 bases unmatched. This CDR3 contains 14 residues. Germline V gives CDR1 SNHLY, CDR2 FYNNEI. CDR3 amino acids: CASSRDRTNQPQHF. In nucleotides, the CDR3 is TGTGCCAGCAGTCGGGACAGGACTAATCAGCCCCAGCATTTT.

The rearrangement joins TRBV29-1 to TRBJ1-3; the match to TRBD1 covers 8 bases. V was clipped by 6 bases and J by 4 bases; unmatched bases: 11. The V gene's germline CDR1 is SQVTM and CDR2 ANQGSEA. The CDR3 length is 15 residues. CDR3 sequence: CSVRGQGTGGNTIYF. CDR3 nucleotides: TGCAGCGTCCGCGGACAGGGTACGGGGGGAAACACCATATATTTT.

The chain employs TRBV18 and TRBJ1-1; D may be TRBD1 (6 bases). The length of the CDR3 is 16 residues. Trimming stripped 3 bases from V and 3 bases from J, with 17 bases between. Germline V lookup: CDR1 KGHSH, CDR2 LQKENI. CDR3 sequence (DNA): TGTGCCAGCTCACCGTTTTCCAGGGGTAGCGACACTGAAGCTTTCTTT. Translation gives CASSPFSRGSDTEAFF.

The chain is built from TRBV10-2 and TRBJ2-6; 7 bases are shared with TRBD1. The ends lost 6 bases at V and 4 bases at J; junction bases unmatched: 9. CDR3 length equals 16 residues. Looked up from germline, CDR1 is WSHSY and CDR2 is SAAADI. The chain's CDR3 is CASRETGTRGANVLTF. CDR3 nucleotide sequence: TGCGCCAGCAGGGAGACAGGGACGAGAGGGGCCAACGTCCTGACTTTC.

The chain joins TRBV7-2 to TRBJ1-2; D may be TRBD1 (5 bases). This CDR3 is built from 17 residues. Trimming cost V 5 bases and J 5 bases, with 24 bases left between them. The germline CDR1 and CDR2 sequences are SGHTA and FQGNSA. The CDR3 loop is CASSGHPGLPSVYGYTF. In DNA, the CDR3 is TGTGCCAGCAGCGGTCATCCGGGACTTCCGAGTGTTTATGGCTACACCTTC.

The CDR3 DNA reads as TGTGCCAGCTCACCACCCACTACAGGGGACTATGGCTACACCTTC. Translated: CASSPPTTGDYGYTF. The chain employs TRBV18 and TRBJ1-2; 7 bases align to TRBD1. Germline-derived CDR1 and CDR2 are KGHSH and LQKENI. This CDR3 comprises 15 residues. J lost 3 bases, V lost 0 bases, and 4 bases had no gene match.

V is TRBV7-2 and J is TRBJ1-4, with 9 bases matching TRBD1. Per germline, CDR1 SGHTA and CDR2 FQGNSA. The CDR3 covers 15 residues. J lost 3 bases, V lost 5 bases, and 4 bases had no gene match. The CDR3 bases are TGTGCCAGCAGCGTACAGGGGGCACCTAATGAAAAACTGTTTTTT. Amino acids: CASSVQGAPNEKLFF.

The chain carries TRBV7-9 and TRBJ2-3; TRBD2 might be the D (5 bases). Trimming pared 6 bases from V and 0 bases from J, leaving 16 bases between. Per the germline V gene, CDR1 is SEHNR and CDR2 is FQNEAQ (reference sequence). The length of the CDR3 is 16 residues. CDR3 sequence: CASSLERMFSTDTQYF. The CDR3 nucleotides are TGTGCCAGCAGTCTTGAGCGGATGTTTAGCACAGATACGCAGTATTTT.

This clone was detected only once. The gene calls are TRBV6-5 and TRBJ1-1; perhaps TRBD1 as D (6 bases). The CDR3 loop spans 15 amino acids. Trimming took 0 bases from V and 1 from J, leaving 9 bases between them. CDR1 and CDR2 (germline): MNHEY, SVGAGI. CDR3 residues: CASSYSDRWNTEAFF. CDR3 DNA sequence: TGTGCCAGCAGTTACTCGGACAGATGGAACACTGAAGCTTTCTTT.

CDR3: CASSPPGQNENYGYTF. The CDR3, as DNA: TGTGCCAGCTCACCACCGGGACAGAACGAAAACTATGGCTACACCTTC. V usage is TRBV18 and J usage is TRBJ1-2, with TRBD1 matching 7 bases. The CDR3 extends over 16 amino acids. Germline lookup yields CDR1 KGHSH and CDR2 LQKENI. The ends lost 0 bases at V and 2 bases at J; junction bases unmatched: 6.